Following are 28 T cell receptor beta chains from one sample sequenced in a study of CD8+CD57+ T cells in acquired aplastic anemia. Patients sequenced had flow cytometry evidence of CD8+CD57+ cell expansion. Genomic DNA provided the template from which TCR beta VDJ and CDR3 profiles were obtained. TCRdb analysed the reads with MiXCR anew, one entry per CDR3 protein. The top ten clones hold about 60% of a sample with roughly 200,000 distinct CDR3 sequences, less than 75% of them seen once. What was sequenced was sorted CD4+, CD8+, or CD8+CD57+ T cells (not recorded which) from PBMCs. All receptors come from a human donor with aplastic anemia.

This rearrangement joins TRBV20-1 to TRBJ2-7, with a possible D match to TRBD2 (5 bases). The CDR3 contains 11 residues. Trimming left V 4 bases short and J 4 bases short, with 8 bases between. Germline CDR1 is DFQATT and CDR2 is SNEGSKA (reference sequence). CDR3 sequence (DNA): TGCAGTGCTACGACTACATACGAGCAGTACTTC. The encoded protein is CSATTTYEQYF.

This clonotype was seen a few times. In DNA form, the CDR3 reads TGTGCCAGCAGTTCCACGGGTACCGGGGAGCTGTTTTTT. It yields the protein CASSSTGTGELFF. V and J are TRBV12-3 or TRBV12-4 and TRBJ2-2; unclear D gene. V gave up 4 bases and J gave up 5 bases, with 8 bases separating them. The CDR3 covers 13 residues.

The V call is TRBV6-2 or TRBV6-3, the J call TRBJ2-5; D call uncertain. The CDR3 spans 14 residues. The V gene's germline CDR1 is MNHEY and CDR2 SVGEGT. The V and J ends lost 6 bases and 2 bases respectively, with 13 bases between them. The CDR3 is CASSSADSQETQYF. As DNA, the CDR3 is TGTGCCAGCAGCAGCGCCGATAGTCAAGAGACCCAGTACTTC.

In this sample, this clonotype turned up many times. The rearrangement joins TRBV15 to TRBJ2-3; TRBD2 matches 9 bases. J gave up 5 bases and V 1 base, and 7 bases lay outside the gene matches. Germline V gives CDR1 LNHNV, CDR2 YYDKDF (reference sequence). This CDR3 is 16 amino acids long. The DNA of the CDR3 is TGTGCCACCAGCAGAGGCCTAGCGGGGAGTGGAGATACGCAGTATTTT. Translation gives CATSRGLAGSGDTQYF.

In DNA, the CDR3 is TGTGCCACCAGTGATCCGGGGACAGATGAAGCTTTCTTT. Translating gives CATSDPGTDEAFF. The chain employs TRBV24-1 and TRBJ1-1, with TRBD1 matching 7 bases. With V trimmed by 3 bases and J by 7 bases, 4 bases remained unmatched. Looked up from germline, CDR1 is KGHDR and CDR2 is SFDVKD. CDR3 length: 13 amino acids.

This clonotype was detected only once. The chain combines TRBV20-1 with TRBJ2-5; D gene unclear. The germline V gene has CDR1 DFQATT and CDR2 SNEGSKA (reference sequence). V was pared by 0 bases and J by 6 bases, with 5 bases between. CDR3 size: 11 residues. CDR3 DNA: TGCAGTGCTAGAGATCTGAAGACCCAGTACTTC. It codes for CSARDLKTQYF.

This clonotype has a count of ten or more. J is TRBJ1-5 and V is TRBV19, with 7 bases matching TRBD1. The V segment lost 4 bases and the J segment 3 bases; nucleotides outside the gene matches: 6. The germline CDR1 and CDR2 sequences are LNHDA and SQIVND (reference sequence). There are 15 residues in the CDR3. CDR3 DNA sequence: TGTGCCAGTAGTAGCCGGGACAGACACAATCAGCCCCAGCATTTT. It yields the protein CASSSRDRHNQPQHF. The full variable domain, in which reference TRBV19 and TRBJ1-5 provide the parts outside the CDR3, is DGGITQSPKYLFRKEGQNVTLSCEQNLNHDAMYWYRQDPGQGLRLIYYSQIVNDFQKGDIAEGYSVSREKKESFPLTVTSAQKNPTAFYLCASSSRDRHNQPQHFGDGTRLSIL.

In this sample, this clonotype turned up a few times. The gene calls are TRBV25-1 and TRBJ2-1; D is uncertain. Germline CDR1 MGHDK, CDR2 SYGVNS. The V end was cut by 4 bases, the J end by 9 bases, with 16 bases between. This CDR3 is 14 amino acids long. In nucleotides, the CDR3 is TGTGCCAGCAGTGGGTCTAGGGCGTTTGGTGAGCAGTTCTTC. This translates into CASSGSRAFGEQFF.

This chain joins TRBV20-1 and TRBJ2-5; TRBD2 agrees at 7 bases. V trimming: 3 bases; J trimming: 5 bases; junction bases outside the gene matches: 9. CDR1 and CDR2 (germline): DFQATT, SNEGSKA (reference sequence). This CDR3 has 14 residues. The CDR3 loop reads CSARSGSGGETQYF. The CDR3, as DNA: TGCAGTGCTAGGTCTGGGTCCGGGGGGGAGACCCAGTACTTC.

This chain links TRBV5-1 with TRBJ2-7, with 7 bases matching TRBD2. TRBJ2-1 matches the DNA end more closely, so the J call is doubtful. The CDR3 consists of 12 residues. Looked up from germline, CDR1 is SGHRS and CDR2 is YFSETQ. DNA of the CDR3: TGCGCCAGCAGCTTCGCGGGGGATGAGCAGTTCTTC. Protein: CASSFAGDEQFF.

The gene calls are TRBV29-1 and TRBJ1-2; D gene unclear. This CDR3 comprises 13 residues. Germline lookup yields CDR1 SQVTM and CDR2 ANQGSEA. The V end lost 7 bases, the J end lost 4 bases, and 16 bases lay between the germline ends. CDR3 residues: CSAGGGVRYGYTF. DNA of the CDR3: TGCAGCGCCGGCGGCGGGGTGCGCTATGGCTACACCTTC.

The gene calls are TRBV7-8 and TRBJ2-1; D uncertain. This CDR3 has 15 residues. V was shortened by 5 bases and J by 2 bases, with 13 bases between the two germline ends. Germline values: CDR1 SGHVS, CDR2 FQNEAQ. The CDR3 spells CASSPRLAPYNEQFF. CDR3 nucleotides: TGTGCCAGCAGCCCCCGACTGGCGCCCTACAATGAGCAGTTCTTC.

The sample holds a few counts of this clonotype. The V call is TRBV7-9, the J call TRBJ1-2, with 7 bases fitting TRBD1. The CDR3 extends over 14 amino acids. Per germline, CDR1 SEHNR and CDR2 FQNEAQ (reference sequence). V gave up 4 bases and J gave up 8 bases; unmatched junction bases: 10. The CDR3 loop reads CASSYLGGSKGYTF. The CDR3 coding sequence is TGTGCCAGCAGCTACCTAGGGGGCTCTAAGGGCTACACCTTC.

This clonotype has at least ten counts. The gene calls are TRBV10-1 and TRBJ1-5, with 10 bases that match TRBD1. V shed 5 bases and J 1 base; nucleotides not matched to a gene: 8. This CDR3 comprises 17 residues. Germline V lookup: CDR1 WNHNN, CDR2 SYGVQD (reference sequence). The CDR3 protein is CASSSRDRGRSNQPQHF. The CDR3, as DNA: TGCGCCAGCAGTTCCCGGGACAGGGGAAGAAGCAATCAGCCCCAGCATTTT.

This clonotype has only one observation. The chain carries TRBV2 and TRBJ2-7; D is ambiguous. Germline CDR1 is SNHLY and CDR2 is FYNNEI. The CDR3 spans 14 residues. V was shortened by 1 base and J by 6 bases, with 13 bases between the two germline ends. CDR3 loop: CASSEDGRASEQYF. CDR3 coding DNA: TGTGCCAGCAGTGAAGACGGCCGAGCGAGCGAGCAGTACTTC.

This clonotype was counted many times. The chain employs TRBV24-1 and TRBJ2-3; 12 bases map to TRBD1. V shed 5 bases and J 7 bases; nucleotides not matched to a gene: 6. Germline V lookup: CDR1 KGHDR, CDR2 SFDVKD. This CDR3 is built from 15 residues. The CDR3 loop is CATSGGTGGMNTQYF. The CDR3 DNA sequence: TGTGCCACCAGTGGAGGGACAGGGGGCATGAATACGCAGTATTTT.

This clonotype was observed a handful of times. This sequence joins TRBV2 and TRBJ1-1; D not resolved. Germline loops: CDR1 SNHLY, CDR2 FYNNEI. The CDR3 loop spans 12 amino acids. V dropped 6 bases and J dropped 8 bases, with 13 bases sitting between them. As DNA, the CDR3 is TGTGCCAGCAGCCCCATCGTAACAGAAGCTTTCTTT. Protein product: CASSPIVTEAFF.

Points on this clonotype: One base away lies a much larger clone, so this may be a sequencing read error. This chain links TRBV4-2 with TRBJ2-2; D call uncertain. The CDR3 extends over 17 amino acids. The germline V and J ends were trimmed by 1 base and 0 bases, with 12 bases remaining between them. In germline, CDR1 is LGHNA, CDR2 YNFKEQ. Here the CDR3 reads CASSQVVRTTNTGELFF. The DNA of the CDR3 is TGTGCCAGCAGCCAAGTTGTGAGAACAACGAACACCGGGGAGCTGTTTTTT.

The chain links TRBV25-1 to TRBJ1-2; D is undetermined. Germline-derived CDR1 and CDR2 are MGHDK and SYGVNS. The CDR3 spans 13 residues. Trimming stripped 1 base from V and 2 bases from J, with 5 bases between. Here the CDR3 reads CASSESGNYGYTF. CDR3 bases: TGTGCCAGCAGTGAATCGGGAAACTATGGCTACACCTTC.

The chain joins TRBV7-9 to TRBJ2-1, with D unresolved. V shed 5 bases and J shed 10 bases, with 12 bases lying between them. This CDR3 has 12 amino acids. The germline V gene has CDR1 SEHNR and CDR2 FQNEAQ (reference sequence). This CDR3 is CASSRVDGEQFF. CDR3 coding DNA: TGTGCCAGCAGCCGGGTTGACGGGGAGCAGTTCTTC.

This clonotype was seen more than once but under ten times. The chain joins TRBV7-9 to TRBJ1-5, with no clear D. Germline CDR1 reads SEHNR; CDR2 reads FQNEAQ (reference sequence). V dropped 8 bases and J dropped 0 bases, with 5 bases sitting between them. This CDR3 is 12 amino acids long. CDR3 bases: TGTGCCAGCGCGTATAGCAATCAGCCCCAGCATTTT. Protein product: CASAYSNQPQHF.

This clonotype was recorded once. Germline is not matched at one junction end, which may reflect a read error. V and J are TRBV2 and TRBJ1-1; 10 nucleotides agree with TRBD1. The germline V gene encodes CDR1 SNHLY and CDR2 FYNNEI. The CDR3 is 13 residues long. CDR3 sequence: CTSDRDRGTEAFF. CDR3 coding DNA: TGTACCAGCGACCGGGACAGGGGCACTGAAGCTTTCTTT. Together with reference TRBV2 and TRBJ1-1, the CDR3 gives the full variable domain: EPEVTQTPSHQVTQMGQEVILRCVPISNHLYFYWYRQILGQKVEFLVSFYNNEISEKSEIFDDQFSVERPDGSNFTLKIRSTKLEDSAMYFCTSDRDRGTEAFFGQGTRLTVV.

The chain carries TRBV15 and TRBJ2-5; possibly TRBD2 for D (5 bases). The CDR3 length is 16 residues. Trimming removed 1 base from V and 1 base from J, with 13 bases in between. Germline CDR1 reads LNHNV; CDR2 reads YYDKDF (reference sequence). The CDR3 spells CATSRVLAALQETQYF. The CDR3 nucleotides are TGTGCCACCAGCAGAGTCCTAGCAGCTCTCCAAGAGACCCAGTACTTC.

The chain is built from TRBV7-9 and TRBJ2-7, with TRBD2 identical over 13 bases. J was trimmed by 10 bases and V by 1 base; bases with no gene match: 10. Looked up from germline, CDR1 is SEHNR and CDR2 is FQNEAQ (reference sequence). The CDR3 runs to 16 residues. CDR3 in DNA: TGTGCCAGCAGCTTAGGGGGGGGACTAGCGGGGCGGATTCAGTACTTC. Its translation: CASSLGGGLAGRIQYF.

This clonotype was seen a few times. The chain combines TRBV19 with TRBJ2-7; 10 nucleotides align to TRBD1. Germline trimming cut 10 bases from V and 2 bases from J; bases unmatched to any gene: 2. The CDR3 totals 12 residues. CDR1 and CDR2 from the germline V gene are LNHDA and SQIVND (reference sequence). The CDR3 region is CATGTGAYEQYF. CDR3 DNA sequence: TGTGCCACCGGGACAGGGGCCTACGAGCAGTACTTC.

Regarding this clonotype: A junction end diverges from the germline sequence, so it may reflect a read error. The chain links TRBV5-6 to TRBJ2-3; tentatively, D is TRBD1 or TRBD2 (5 bases each). Germline V gene lookup returns CDR1 SGHDT and CDR2 YYEEEE. CDR3 length: 16 residues. The CDR3 spells CASSRILVGPLNTQYF. DNA of the CDR3: TGCGCCAGCAGTAGGATTCTCGTGGGACCCCTGAATACGCAGTATTTT.

Comment on this clonotype: A read error is likely, as this CDR3 ends without the conserved phenylalanine or tryptophan. V gene TRBV24-1 combines with J gene TRBJ1-2, with no clear D. Germline-derived CDR1 and CDR2 are KGHDR and SFDVKD. The CDR3 totals 12 residues. Trimming took off 0 bases at V and 8 bases at J, with 6 bases between the two ends. The CDR3, as DNA: TGTGCCACCAGTGATTTGCAAGCGGGCTACACCTCC. It encodes CATSDLQAGYTS.

V usage is TRBV25-1 and J usage is TRBJ2-3; D is tentatively TRBD1 or TRBD2 (5 bases each). V gave up 8 bases and J gave up 0 bases, with 9 bases separating them. Per the germline V gene, CDR1 is MGHDK and CDR2 is SYGVNS. The CDR3 covers 13 residues. CDR3 DNA: TGTGCCAGCGGCCGGGACAGCACAGATACGCAGTATTTT. Translation: CASGRDSTDTQYF.